This paragraph covers one T cell receptor beta chain sequence. The data were taken from a study of cytomegalovirus exposure and HLA in healthy donors. 13 Jbeta primers and 60 Vbeta primers were used for the PCR. This table comes from immunoSEQ multiplex PCR, and its TCRdb copy is limited to in-frame clones, with some not included. The sample lists about 150,000 clones; about 78% were seen once. Germline CDR1 and CDR2: MNHEY and SVGAGI. V was clipped by 6 bases and J by 4 bases; unmatched bases: 5. The CDR3 runs to 13 residues. V is TRBV6-5 and J is TRBJ1-2; 7 bases are a match to TRBD1. The sequence derives from a woman aged 45-60 years in good health and CMV-seropositive. The sequenced sample was PBMCs. The CDR3 region is CASSSQGGYGYTF. In nucleotides, the CDR3 is TGTGCCAGCAGCTCCCAGGGGGGCTATGGCTACACCTTC.